This paragraph reports one T cell receptor beta chain. Only in-frame clones appear in the TCRdb table, and some are missing; sequencing was by immunoSEQ multiplex PCR. Of some 90,000 clones in the sample, around 91% were seen once. Trimming left V 4 bases short and J 0 bases short, with 13 bases between. CDR3 size: 17 residues. This record belongs to a study of OX40 agonist ivuxolimab in advanced cancers. The sequence was collected from an adult with an advanced solid tumor such as melanoma, head and neck, liver or kidney cancer. The chain recombines TRBV23-1 with TRBJ2-6, with D perhaps TRBD1 (5 bases). TRBV23-1 is an ORF for which the function is uncertain. The specimen was CD4+ or CD8+ T cells sorted from blood, collected in a trial of the OX40 agonist ivuxolimab. The CDR3 DNA is TGCGCCAGCAGTCGACCCAGGGATGGCTCTGGGGCCAACGTCCTGACTTTC. This sequence encodes CASSRPRDGSGANVLTF.